These T cell receptor beta chains were read from a single sample in a study of blood T cells in healthy people across ages. TCRdb reprocessed the 5' RACE reads with MiXCR, giving one entry per CDR3 protein. The table lists about 1,600,000 distinct CDR3 sequences, 42% of them singletons. The sequenced sample was blood. The receptors here all came from a woman in her late teens or twenties in good health. Both conserved end residues are part of each CDR3. A D gene is named only where the DNA matches it firmly. Clone sizes are given selectively: once, few, many, or a class where the clone is expanded.

abundance,v_gene,j_gene,d_gene,CDR3aa,CDR3nt
-,TRBV18,TRBJ2-7,TRBD1,CASSPGQIDYEQYF,TGTGCCAGCTCGCCGGGACAGATCGACTACGAGCAGTACTTC
many,TRBV7-2,TRBJ2-7,TRBD1,CASSGTDYEQYF,TGTGCCAGCAGCGGGACAGACTACGAGCAGTACTTC
-,TRBV12-3/TRBV12-4,TRBJ1-5,-,CASSSRQGTRRPQHF,TGTGCCAGCAGTAGCCGGCAGGGGACGAGGCGTCCCCAGCATTTT
few,TRBV11-1,TRBJ2-7,-,CAAEGIPLDYEQYF,TGTGCCGCGGAAGGGATACCTCTAGACTACGAGCAGTACTTC
-,TRBV5-1,TRBJ2-1,-,CASSSTSWGAAEQFF,TGCGCCAGCAGCTCGACTAGCTGGGGGGCGGCTGAGCAGTTCTTC
many,TRBV18,TRBJ2-3,-,CASSPPETRDTQYF,TGTGCCAGCTCACCCCCCGAAACTAGAGATACGCAGTATTTT
-,TRBV21-1,TRBJ2-7,-,CASHPDRGKRYF,TGTGCCAGCCACCCGGACAGGGGGAAACGGTACTTC
-,TRBV27,TRBJ1-4,-,CVSSLGERVFF,TGTGTCAGCAGTTTAGGAGAAAGGGTGTTTTTT
-,TRBV29-1,TRBJ2-1,TRBD1,CSVVQQGVNGEQFF,TGCAGCGTTGTTCAACAGGGGGTTAACGGTGAGCAGTTCTTC
-,TRBV20-1,TRBJ2-6,-,CSARAPSGANVLTF,TGCAGTGCTAGAGCACCCTCTGGGGCCAACGTCCTGACTTTC
once,TRBV10-3,TRBJ1-1,-,CAIAADPTEAFF,TGTGCCATCGCAGCGGACCCCACTGAAGCTTTCTTT
-,TRBV3-1,TRBJ2-5,TRBD1,CASSQVTGERETQYF,TGTGCCAGCAGCCAAGTTACAGGGGAGAGGGAGACCCAGTACTTC
-,TRBV12-3/TRBV12-4,TRBJ2-2,-,CASSSMNTGELFF,TGTGCCAGCAGTAGTATGAACACCGGGGAGCTGTTTTTT
few,TRBV11-2,TRBJ2-4,-,CASSTLNIQYF,TGTGCCAGCAGCACATTAAACATTCAGTACTTC
-,TRBV11-3,TRBJ2-1,-,CASSLGPWDEQFF,TGTGCCAGCAGCTTAGGCCCCTGGGATGAGCAGTTCTTC
-,TRBV6-2/TRBV6-3,TRBJ2-7,-,CASSFGVGPAVSYEQYF,TGTGCCAGCAGTTTCGGTGTAGGACCCGCGGTTTCCTACGAGCAGTACTTC
few,TRBV20-1,TRBJ1-2,-,CSASKTENNYGYTF,TGCAGTGCTAGTAAGACCGAGAACAACTATGGCTACACCTTC
few,TRBV9,TRBJ2-7,-,CASSSGDGSSYEQYF,TGTGCCAGCAGTTCAGGTGACGGAAGCTCCTACGAGCAGTACTTC
few,TRBV27,TRBJ2-7,TRBD2,CASSLTAGARNEQYF,TGTGCCAGCAGTTTGACAGCGGGAGCACGAAATGAGCAGTACTTC
-,TRBV20-1,TRBJ1-1,-,CSARDPAGATEAFF,TGCAGTGCTAGAGATCCGGCAGGGGCCACTGAAGCTTTCTTT
-,TRBV7-9,TRBJ2-3,-,CASSDSVSTDTQYF,TGTGCCAGCAGCGATAGCGTTAGTACAGATACGCAGTATTTT
many,TRBV4-1,TRBJ2-3,-,CASSQDRVRTDTQYF,TGCGCCAGCAGCCAAGACAGGGTTCGAACAGATACGCAGTATTTT
-,TRBV11-3,TRBJ1-2,-,CASSHVTIRGYTF,TGTGCCAGCAGCCATGTCACCATTCGGGGCTACACCTTC
-,TRBV10-3,TRBJ2-3,-,CAISEATGTQYF,TGTGCCATCAGTGAGGCCACAGGTACGCAGTATTTT
few,TRBV5-1,TRBJ1-4,-,CASRRQPTNEKLFF,TGCGCCAGCAGACGACAGCCAACTAATGAAAAACTGTTTTTT
few,TRBV29-1,TRBJ1-1,-,CSAGIGTEAFF,TGCAGCGCTGGGATAGGTACTGAAGCTTTCTTT
-,TRBV7-9,TRBJ2-2,TRBD2,CASSPPTSGRALFGELFF,TGTGCCAGCAGCCCTCCGACTAGCGGGAGGGCCTTGTTCGGGGAGCTGTTTTTT
-,TRBV13,TRBJ2-5,TRBD1,CASSSYRDRGETQYF,TGTGCCAGCAGCTCCTACCGGGACAGGGGGGAGACCCAGTACTTC
few,TRBV12-3/TRBV12-4,TRBJ2-3,TRBD2,CASKTGGGTDTQYF,TGTGCCAGCAAAACGGGGGGGGGCACAGATACGCAGTATTTT
-,TRBV7-9,TRBJ2-7,TRBD1,CASSVGQYDADEQYF,TGTGCCAGCAGCGTGGGACAGTATGACGCTGATGAGCAGTACTTC
few,TRBV4-1,TRBJ2-2,-,CASSQDRVPGELFF,TGCGCCAGCAGCCAAGATCGGGTACCCGGGGAGCTGTTTTTT
few,TRBV20-1,TRBJ1-3,TRBD1,CSARKGGTGGSGNTIYF,TGCAGTGCTAGAAAAGGCGGGACAGGGGGCAGTGGAAACACCATATATTTT
few,TRBV2,TRBJ2-7,TRBD2,CASSDTSGSSYEQYF,TGTGCCAGCAGTGATACTAGCGGGAGCTCCTACGAGCAGTACTTC
few,TRBV2,TRBJ1-2,TRBD1,CASRASEGQVGYTF,TGTGCCAGCAGAGCGTCCGAGGGACAGGTCGGCTACACCTTC
-,TRBV7-9,TRBJ1-4,-,CASTVTGTRANEKLFF,TGTGCCAGCACCGTCACAGGGACACGAGCTAATGAAAAACTGTTTTTT
many,TRBV9,TRBJ1-2,-,CASSVGYGYTF,TGTGCCAGCAGTGTCGGCTATGGCTACACCTTC
few,TRBV6-1,TRBJ2-1,-,CATKGFSYNEQFF,TGTGCCACCAAAGGATTCTCCTACAATGAGCAGTTCTTC
few,TRBV12-3/TRBV12-4,TRBJ1-2,-,CASREGPASGYTF,TGTGCCAGCAGGGAAGGGCCGGCCAGTGGCTACACCTTC
-,TRBV15,TRBJ1-1,-,CATSSPPTGPGSTEAFF,TGTGCCACCAGCAGCCCTCCAACAGGGCCTGGAAGCACTGAAGCTTTCTTT
once,TRBV27,TRBJ2-6,TRBD2,CASSRGGNILTF,TGTGCCAGCAGTCGGGGGGGCAACATCCTGACTTTC
-,TRBV20-1,TRBJ2-3,-,CSALTKLNTQYF,TGCAGTGCTTTGACGAAGTTGAATACGCAGTATTTT
many,TRBV7-9,TRBJ1-1,-,CASSLGTANTEAFF,TGTGCCAGCAGCTTAGGGACAGCGAACACTGAAGCTTTCTTT
-,TRBV21-1,TRBJ1-6,-,CASSAETENYSPLHF,TGTGCCAGCAGCGCAGAGACAGAAAACTATTCACCCCTCCACTTT
-,TRBV20-1,TRBJ2-5,-,CSATRPETQYF,TGCAGTGCTACCCGCCCAGAGACCCAGTACTTC
-,TRBV6-5,TRBJ1-6,-,CASIYGRQSPLHF,TGTGCCAGCATTTACGGGAGGCAGTCTCCCCTCCACTTT
-,TRBV6-6,TRBJ2-3,TRBD2,CASGIPGLALETQYF,TGTGCCAGCGGTATACCGGGACTAGCATTAGAGACGCAGTATTTT
few,TRBV4-1,TRBJ2-1,-,CASSQEGRLDYSEQFF,TGCGCCAGCAGCCAAGAGGGGAGACTGGATTACAGTGAGCAGTTCTTC
-,TRBV3-1,TRBJ1-1,-,CASSQGPQLPVNTEAFF,TGTGCCAGCAGCCAAGGACCACAGCTTCCCGTTAACACTGAAGCTTTCTTT
-,TRBV5-5,TRBJ2-7,TRBD1,CASSPGTVFYYEQYF,TGTGCCAGCAGCCCGGGGACAGTGTTCTACTACGAGCAGTACTTC